These 30 T cell receptor beta chains came from one sample sequenced in a study of T cell responses to AZD1222 COVID-19 vaccine. Libraries were prepared by immunoSEQ multiplex PCR; TCRdb keeps only in-frame clonotypes and omits some of them. Among about 130,000 clones, 90% to 95% were seen once, and the ten largest hold approximately 3%. Here the sequenced sample was peripheral blood, taken on day 0 of AZD1222 vaccination. Receptor source: an adult in good health.

This rearrangement joins TRBV10-3 to TRBJ2-7; either TRBD1 or TRBD2 may fit D (5 bases each). The CDR3 loop spans 14 amino acids. The V end was cut by 10 bases, the J end by 0 bases, with 16 bases between. Germline CDR1 is ENHRY and CDR2 is SYGVKD. In nucleotides, the CDR3 is TGTGCCACTCGTCCGGGACCCTCCTCCTACGAGCAGTACTTC. It specifies CATRPGPSSYEQYF.

The rearrangement joins TRBV3-1 (or the pseudogene TRBV3-2) to TRBJ1-5; TRBD1 matches 7 bases. This CDR3 is built from 14 residues. From germline, CDR1 is LGHDT and CDR2 YNNKEL (reference sequence). After removal of 3 bases from V and 11 bases from J, the junction contained 10 bases not matched to a gene. CDR3 nucleotide sequence: TGTGCCAGCAGCCACTCGGGACAGCATAGGTCCCAGCATTTT. Encoded protein: CASSHSGQHRSQHF.

The CDR3 DNA reads as TGTGCCAGCAGCCTACTAGCGGCCTACGAGCAGTACTTC. As protein: CASSLLAAYEQYF. This rearrangement joins TRBV7-8 to TRBJ2-7, with 8 bases that match TRBD2. The ends lost 5 bases at V and 2 bases at J; junction bases unmatched: 2. The CDR3 has 13 residues. Germline CDR1 reads SGHVS; CDR2 reads FQNEAQ.

The chain links TRBV15 to TRBJ1-1; 7 nucleotides line up with TRBD1. Per germline, CDR1 LNHNV and CDR2 YYDKDF (reference sequence). The CDR3 is made up of 13 amino acids. The ends lost 3 bases at V and 5 bases at J; junction bases unmatched: 3. The chain's CDR3 is CATSSRGGTEAFF. CDR3 nucleotides: TGTGCCACCAGCAGCAGGGGGGGGACTGAAGCTTTCTTT.

The chain is built from TRBV4-3 and TRBJ1-1; D gene uncertain. V was cut by 1 base and J by 1 base, with 7 bases left in between. This CDR3 spans 14 amino acids. The germline V gene encodes CDR1 LGHNA and CDR2 YSLEER. CDR3 residues: CASSQGLKNTEAFF. CDR3 in DNA: TGCGCCAGCAGCCAAGGCCTCAAGAACACTGAAGCTTTCTTT.

The chain has TRBV4-1 and TRBJ1-1; weak D call: TRBD1 (5 bases). The length of the CDR3 is 16 residues. V was pared by 2 bases and J by 6 bases, with 19 bases between. Germline values: CDR1 MGHRA, CDR2 YSYEKL. This CDR3 reads CASSQWPTQGRPEAFF. The CDR3 DNA is TGCGCCAGCAGCCAATGGCCAACGCAGGGTCGACCTGAAGCTTTCTTT.

This chain uses TRBV2 with TRBJ1-1; no reliable D call. V gave up 4 bases and J gave up 5 bases, with 14 bases separating them. CDR1 SNHLY and CDR2 FYNNEI come from the germline V gene. This CDR3 comprises 14 residues. The CDR3 reads CASSGGPLGTEAFF. The CDR3 bases are TGTGCCAGCAGTGGGGGTCCGTTGGGGACTGAAGCTTTCTTT.

This chain links TRBV28 with TRBJ2-1, with 9 bases matching TRBD2. Germline V lookup: CDR1 MDHEN, CDR2 SYDVKM. The CDR3 loop spans 15 amino acids. Trimming at V came to 2 bases and at J to 5 bases, leaving 4 bases not matched to a gene. CDR3 sequence reads: CASSLGGRADNEQFF. The CDR3, as DNA: TGTGCCAGCAGTTTAGGCGGGAGGGCAGACAATGAGCAGTTCTTC. Looking up the rest from reference TRBV28 and TRBJ2-1 gives the full variable domain: DVKVTQSSRYLVKRTGEKVFLECVQDMDHENMFWYRQDPGLGLRLIYFSYDVKMKEKGDIPEGYSVSREKKERFSLILESASTNQTSMYLCASSLGGRADNEQFFGPGTRLTVL.

The chain links TRBV20-1 to TRBJ2-3; D remains unclear. This CDR3 spans 10 amino acids. The V end lost 5 bases, the J end lost 6 bases, and 6 bases lay between the germline ends. Germline CDR1 DFQATT, CDR2 SNEGSKA (reference sequence). The CDR3 DNA is TGCAGTGCTGCCAAGGATACGCAGTATTTT. This sequence encodes CSAAKDTQYF.

The chain recombines TRBV27 with TRBJ1-5; 8 positions agree with TRBD1. The CDR3 runs 16 residues. Losses at the gene ends were 3 bases for V and 7 bases for J; bases not matched to a gene: 11. Germline V gene data show CDR1 as MNHEY and CDR2 as SMNVEV (reference sequence). CDR3 amino acids: CASSLTGASRLQPQHF. The CDR3 DNA is TGTGCCAGCAGTTTGACAGGGGCCTCCCGGCTGCAGCCCCAGCATTTT.

The chain carries TRBV4-2 and TRBJ2-7; TRBD2 might be the D (5 bases). The CDR3 totals 14 residues. Germline CDR1 and CDR2: LGHNA and YNFKEQ. V was shortened by 4 bases and J by 3 bases, with 13 bases between the two germline ends. The CDR3 coding sequence is TGTGCCAGCAGCCCCCGAATCGGGATCTACGAGCAGTACTTC. Residues: CASSPRIGIYEQYF.

Regarding this clone: The junction departs from germline at one end; a sequencing error may be responsible. This rearrangement joins TRBV15 to TRBJ1-2, with unresolved D. This CDR3 spans 16 amino acids. The germline gives CDR1 LNHNV, CDR2 YYDKDF (reference sequence). Here the CDR3 reads CATSGERNPTIYGYTF. The CDR3 region has the DNA TGTGCCACCAGCGGAGAACGGAACCCAACTATCTATGGCTACACCTTC.

The chain employs TRBV23-1 and TRBJ1-6, with D uncertain. TRBV23-1 is marked as an open reading frame, function uncertain. V was shortened by 2 bases and J by 11 bases, with 7 bases between the two germline ends. The CDR3 length is 12 residues. In DNA form, the CDR3 reads TGCGCCAGCAGTCAAGTTGGACCACCCCTCCACTTT. Translating it yields CASSQVGPPLHF.

The chain has TRBV5-6 and TRBJ1-2; TRBD1 matches 12 bases. V lost 0 bases and J lost 8; bases outside the gene matches: 5. CDR1 is SGHDT, CDR2 YYEEEE, per germline. The CDR3 sequence is 15 residues long. CDR3 residues: CASSLVGTGGDGYTF. CDR3 coding DNA: TGTGCCAGCAGCTTGGTCGGGACAGGGGGCGACGGCTACACCTTC.

The J gene is TRBJ1-4, the V gene TRBV20-1; no clear D gene. The V and J ends lost 1 base and 10 bases respectively, with 7 bases between them. CDR1 is DFQATT and CDR2 is SNEGSKA in the germline V gene (reference sequence). The CDR3 sequence is 11 residues long. CDR3 loop: CSARAGGKLFF. DNA for the CDR3: TGCAGTGCTAGAGCAGGCGGAAAACTGTTTTTT.

The gene calls are TRBV29-1 and TRBJ1-2; TRBD1 is a possible D gene (5 bases). The V and J ends lost 3 bases and 2 bases respectively, with 10 bases between them. Per the germline V gene, CDR1 is SQVTM and CDR2 is ANQGSEA. This CDR3 is 13 amino acids long. The CDR3 coding sequence is TGCAGCGTTGAGACCCGGGGCAACTATGGCTACACCTTC. It specifies CSVETRGNYGYTF.

The chain carries TRBV6-6 and TRBJ2-7; 7 bases line up with TRBD2. J gave up 7 bases and V 5 bases, and 17 bases lay outside the gene matches. Germline V CDR1 and CDR2: MNHNY, SVGAGI (reference sequence). The CDR3 consists of 16 residues. As DNA, the CDR3 is TGTGCCAGCAGTCGACTGGGGTCGGCGGGGGTTCGGGAGCAGTACTTC. Translated: CASSRLGSAGVREQYF.

This chain uses TRBV3-1 (or the pseudogene TRBV3-2) with TRBJ2-5; 11 bases align to TRBD2. The CDR3 has 19 residues. Trimming took 3 bases from V and 3 from J; bases not matched to a gene: 15. CDR1 and CDR2 from the germline V gene are LGHDT and YNNKEL (reference sequence). CDR3 coding DNA: TGTGCCAGCAGCCAGATGGGGACTAGCGGAAAACAGCGAGAAGAGACCCAGTACTTC. The encoded protein is CASSQMGTSGKQREETQYF.

This chain connects TRBV18 to TRBJ2-7; D call uncertain. The germline V gene encodes CDR1 KGHSH and CDR2 LQKENI. V gave up 2 bases and J gave up 10 bases, with 12 bases separating them. This CDR3 comprises 12 residues. The CDR3 bases are TGTGCCAGCTCACCAGGTCCCGGATATCAGTACTTC. Its translation is CASSPGPGYQYF.

The V and J genes are TRBV10-1 and TRBJ2-1; 9 positions agree with TRBD2. The germline CDR1 and CDR2 sequences are WNHNN and SYGVQD (reference sequence). J gave up 3 bases and V 2 bases, and 5 bases lay outside the gene matches. CDR3 length: 16 amino acids. In DNA form, the CDR3 reads TGCGCCAGCAGTGAGGATCCTAGCGGGATCTACAATGAGCAGTTCTTC. Translating it yields CASSEDPSGIYNEQFF.

The chain combines TRBV6-2 or TRBV6-3 with TRBJ1-1; TRBD1 aligns across 9 bases. The length of the CDR3 is 15 residues. V lost 5 bases, J lost 2 bases, and 6 bases stayed unmatched. Germline CDR1 MNHEY, CDR2 SVGEGT. DNA for the CDR3: TGTGCCAGCAGTGTACGGGGACAGGGTAACACTGAAGCTTTCTTT. Amino acids: CASSVRGQGNTEAFF.

The chain carries TRBV7-2 and TRBJ1-1; 11 bases fit TRBD1. The CDR3 length is 17 residues. The V gene end was trimmed by 1 base and the J gene end by 0 bases; junction bases not matched to a gene: 4. Germline CDR1 reads SGHTA; CDR2 reads FQGNSA. CDR3 nucleotide sequence: TGTGCCAGCAGCTTAGTCCCGGGACAGGGGGTGAACACTGAAGCTTTCTTT. It codes for CASSLVPGQGVNTEAFF.

In nucleotides, the CDR3 is TGTGCCAGCTCACCACCGACACTCGGTGAAAAACTGTTTTTT. Translated, it gives CASSPPTLGEKLFF. The chain recombines TRBV18 with TRBJ1-4; D gene ambiguous. The germline gives CDR1 KGHSH, CDR2 LQKENI. CDR3 length equals 14 residues. With 0 bases removed from V and 7 bases from J, the gap between germline ends came to 9 bases.

The rearrangement uses TRBV27 and TRBJ2-3, with 14 nucleotides matching TRBD2. The CDR3 contains 20 residues. From germline, CDR1 is MNHEY and CDR2 SMNVEV (reference sequence). Germline trimming cut 8 bases from V and 5 bases from J; bases unmatched to any gene: 21. CDR3 DNA: TGTGCCAGCGCCGCTGCAAAGGGACTAGCGGGAGAATCTGGAGGAGATACGCAGTATTTT. Its translation: CASAAAKGLAGESGGDTQYF.

CDR3 in amino acids: CASSLGGRRGVTEAFF. CDR3 DNA: TGCGCCAGCAGCTTGGGTGGCAGGCGAGGAGTCACTGAAGCTTTCTTT. This sequence joins TRBV5-1 and TRBJ1-1, with D unclear. Germline CDR1 is SGHRS and CDR2 is YFSETQ. Trimming cost V 0 bases and J 4 bases, with 16 bases left between them. CDR3 size: 16 residues.

This rearrangement joins TRBV14 to TRBJ2-7; D not resolved. CDR1 and CDR2 from the germline V gene are SGHDN and FVKESK. Between the trimmed V and J ends, which lost 3 bases and 7 bases, there was a span of 10 bases. The CDR3 covers 12 residues. The DNA for the CDR3 is TGTGCCAGCAGCCAGGTTAACCTGGAGCAGTACTTC. Residues: CASSQVNLEQYF.

V and J are TRBV7-2 and TRBJ1-3; 7 bases are shared with TRBD1. CDR1 and CDR2 from the germline V gene are SGHTA and FQGNSA. V dropped 5 bases and J dropped 0; count of bases not matched to a gene: 13. The CDR3 is 18 residues long. The CDR3 protein is CASSPTGKTLTSGNTIYF. The DNA of the CDR3 is TGTGCCAGCAGCCCGACAGGGAAAACTCTAACCTCTGGAAACACCATATATTTT.

V and J are TRBV5-8 and TRBJ2-1; TRBD1 aligns across 7 bases. The CDR3 has 14 residues. Germline trimming cut 8 bases from V and 2 bases from J; bases unmatched to any gene: 7. From germline, CDR1 is SGHTS and CDR2 YDEGEE. CDR3 loop: CARGGAPPYNEQFF. CDR3 in DNA: TGTGCCAGAGGGGGCGCCCCCCCCTACAATGAGCAGTTCTTC.

The CDR3 DNA sequence: TGTGCCAGTAGTACCCCAGGGGACGGCTACACCTTC. This sequence encodes CASSTPGDGYTF. The chain uses TRBV19 and TRBJ1-2, with D possibly TRBD1 on 6 matching bases. Trimming shortened V by 4 bases and J by 8 bases, and 11 bases separated the two germline ends. This CDR3 has 12 residues. CDR1 and CDR2 (germline): LNHDA, SQIVND (reference sequence).

This chain connects TRBV5-4 to TRBJ2-1, with D possibly being TRBD2 (6 bases). From germline, CDR1 is SGHNT and CDR2 YYREEE (reference sequence). With 1 base removed from V and 8 bases from J, the gap between germline ends came to 16 bases. There are 15 residues in the CDR3. Written as DNA, the CDR3 is TGTGCCAGCAGCTTGAAAGCGGGCCCTGCCCATGAGCAGTTCTTC. Its translation: CASSLKAGPAHEQFF.